Listed here are 6 T cell receptor beta chains from one sample, sequenced in a study of blood T cell repertoires in COVID-19. Measured with immunoSEQ multiplex PCR; TCRdb has only the in-frame clones, and not every one. The sample contains approximately 120,000 clones, roughly 74% of which appear only once. Sequenced input: peripheral blood. Receptors originate from a man in his sixties with acute or convalescent COVID-19.

The J gene is TRBJ1-2, the V gene TRBV6-5; a weak D match, TRBD1 (5 bases). The germline V gene encodes CDR1 MNHEY and CDR2 SVGAGI. V gave up 6 bases and J gave up 2 bases, with 16 bases separating them. The CDR3 has 15 residues. DNA of the CDR3: TGTGCCAGCAGCCCGGCCTCTTGGGGCAACTATGGCTACACCTTC. This gives the protein CASSPASWGNYGYTF.

This chain links TRBV3-1 (or the pseudogene TRBV3-2) with TRBJ2-3, with 10 bases lining up with TRBD2. The CDR3 sequence is 16 residues long. V gave up 4 bases and J gave up 6 bases; unmatched junction bases: 10. From germline, CDR1 is LGHDT and CDR2 YNNKEL (reference sequence). The CDR3 DNA sequence: TGTGCCAGCAGCCCCCGCACTAGCGGGACGGCGGATACGCAGTATTTT. Amino acid sequence: CASSPRTSGTADTQYF.

The chain couples TRBV7-7 to TRBJ2-5; 9 nucleotides align to TRBD1. The length of the CDR3 is 16 residues. Losses at the gene ends were 5 bases for V and 5 bases for J; bases not matched to a gene: 12. The germline CDR1 and CDR2 sequences are SSHAT and FNYEAQ (reference sequence). The CDR3: CASSLRSTGGAETQYF. CDR3 sequence (DNA): TGTGCCAGCAGCCTAAGGTCGACAGGGGGTGCGGAGACCCAGTACTTC.

This chain links TRBV18 with TRBJ1-6, with D unresolved. V lost 5 bases to trimming and J lost 16 bases, with 18 bases between them. The length of the CDR3 is 13 residues. CDR1 and CDR2 (germline): KGHSH, LQKENI. In DNA, the CDR3 is TGTGCCAGCTCATCCGGGTTGAGGGAGCAACTCCACTTT. Translating gives CASSSGLREQLHF.

This chain uses TRBV5-1 with TRBJ2-7, with 10 bases fitting TRBD1. Germline V gives CDR1 SGHRS, CDR2 YFSETQ. This CDR3 comprises 15 residues. Germline trimming cut 0 bases from V and 5 bases from J; bases unmatched to any gene: 5. CDR3 nucleotide sequence: TGCGCCAGCAGCTTGGCGGGACAGGGGTCCGACGAGCAGTACTTC. It encodes CASSLAGQGSDEQYF.

The J gene is TRBJ1-5, the V gene TRBV9, with D possibly being TRBD1 (5 bases). In germline, CDR1 is SGDLS, CDR2 YYNGEE. Trimming stripped 3 bases from V and 0 bases from J, with 13 bases between. The CDR3 is made up of 16 amino acids. DNA of the CDR3: TGTGCCAGCAGCGGGGGGGTAGGCAGTAGCAATCAGCCCCAGCATTTT. The encoded protein is CASSGGVGSSNQPQHF.